The 19 T cell receptor beta chains below were found in one sample sequenced in a study of blood T cell repertoires in COVID-19. Profiled with immunoSEQ multiplex PCR; TCRdb holds only in-frame clones, not every one. The data hold a few hundred thousand clones, with 88% observed a single time. The specimen was PBMCs or T cells enriched from blood (not recorded which). Source of these receptors: a man younger than 40 who had recovered from COVID-19.

This rearrangement joins TRBV6-4 to TRBJ2-1; TRBD2 agrees at 9 bases. CDR3 length: 15 residues. Trimming cost V 5 bases and J 5 bases; bases outside gene matches: 7. CDR1 and CDR2 (germline): MRHNA, SNTAGT. The CDR3 DNA reads as TGTGCCAGCAGTCAATTAGCGGGGGTAAACAATGAGCAGTTCTTC. Translation: CASSQLAGVNNEQFF.

This chain connects TRBV4-1 to TRBJ2-2; 8 nucleotides match TRBD1. V dropped 0 bases and J dropped 3; count of bases not matched to a gene: 3. The germline CDR1 and CDR2 sequences are MGHRA and YSYEKL. CDR3 size: 16 residues. The CDR3 protein is CASSQESTGDTGELFF. Here the CDR3 DNA reads TGCGCCAGCAGCCAAGAATCGACAGGGGACACCGGGGAGCTGTTTTTT.

V and J are TRBV27 and TRBJ2-1; D possibly corresponds to TRBD2 (6 bases). This CDR3 spans 17 amino acids. The germline V gene encodes CDR1 MNHEY and CDR2 SMNVEV (reference sequence). Trimming shortened V by 3 bases and J by 6 bases, and 21 bases separated the two germline ends. CDR3 bases: TGTGCCAGCAGTTTCTCCCGGAAGGCGGGGACTGGCAATGAGCAGTTCTTC. It translates to CASSFSRKAGTGNEQFF.

This chain links TRBV2 with TRBJ2-1; 7 nucleotides align to TRBD2. The germline V gene has CDR1 SNHLY and CDR2 FYNNEI. V was pared by 3 bases and J by 14 bases, with 10 bases of the junction left unmatched. The CDR3 covers 13 residues. The CDR3 here is CASSESVAGEEFF. The CDR3 nucleotides are TGTGCCAGCAGTGAGTCGGTGGCGGGGGAGGAGTTCTTC.

The sample holds a few counts of this clone. V usage is TRBV5-5 and J usage is TRBJ2-7; the D is unclear. The CDR3 runs to 14 residues. Germline lookup yields CDR1 SGHKS and CDR2 YYEKEE (reference sequence). V shed 5 bases and J shed 0 bases, with 12 bases lying between them. The CDR3: CASSHMADSYEQYF. For the CDR3, the DNA is TGTGCCAGCAGTCATATGGCGGACTCCTACGAGCAGTACTTC.

The V call is TRBV6-5, the J call TRBJ2-5; 11 nucleotides line up with TRBD1. With 4 bases clipped from V and 5 bases from J, the junction kept 3 bases outside the gene matches. This CDR3 comprises 14 residues. Germline V gene lookup returns CDR1 MNHEY and CDR2 SVGAGI. The CDR3 nucleotides read TGTGCCAGCAGTTGGACAGGGGGCGAGGAGACCCAGTACTTC. Residues: CASSWTGGEETQYF.

The V gene is TRBV18, the J gene TRBJ2-1; D unresolved. Trimming removed 3 bases from V and 9 bases from J, with 6 bases in between. CDR1 is KGHSH, CDR2 LQKENI, per germline. CDR3 size: 11 residues. The CDR3 loop reads CASSPTGEQFF. The CDR3 DNA sequence: TGTGCCAGCTCACCTACCGGTGAGCAGTTCTTC. Complete variable domain (other parts from reference TRBV18 and TRBJ2-1): NAGVMQNPRHLVRRRGQEARLRCSPMKGHSHVYWYRQLPEEGLKFMVYLQKENIIDESGMPKERFSAEFPKEGPSILRIQQVVRGDSAAYFCASSPTGEQFFGPGTRLTVL.

The chain carries TRBV27 and TRBJ1-2, with 9 bases that match TRBD1. The CDR3 extends over 14 amino acids. The germline V gene has CDR1 MNHEY and CDR2 SMNVEV (reference sequence). V lost 3 bases and J lost 4; bases outside the gene matches: 3. CDR3 nucleotide sequence: TGTGCCAGCAGTTTGACAGGGGGAAGCTATGGCTACACCTTC. Its protein product is CASSLTGGSYGYTF.

This clone occurred once. The chain joins TRBV30 to TRBJ1-1; no firm D call. This CDR3 is built from 15 residues. The ends were cut back, 3 bases at V and 1 base at J, with 15 bases in the middle. Germline-derived CDR1 and CDR2 are GTSNPN and SVGIG (reference sequence). The CDR3 protein is CAWRASRWRNTEAFF. CDR3 DNA sequence: TGTGCCTGGAGGGCCTCGAGGTGGAGGAACACTGAAGCTTTCTTT.

The chain recombines TRBV4-1 with TRBJ2-1; 9 nucleotides align to TRBD1. Germline-derived CDR1 and CDR2 are MGHRA and YSYEKL. Trimming took 0 bases from V and 4 from J; bases not matched to a gene: 4. The length of the CDR3 is 16 residues. The CDR3 bases are TGCGCCAGCAGCCAAGATCGGGGACAGGGTTACAATGAGCAGTTCTTC. It encodes CASSQDRGQGYNEQFF.

V usage is TRBV19 and J usage is TRBJ1-2, with 7 bases that match TRBD1. The CDR3 loop spans 14 amino acids. The J segment lost 0 bases and the V segment lost 5 bases, leaving 3 bases of the junction unmatched. From germline, CDR1 is LNHDA and CDR2 SQIVND (reference sequence). Here the CDR3 reads CASSRTGSNYGYTF. The CDR3 coding sequence is TGTGCCAGTAGTCGGACAGGATCTAACTATGGCTACACCTTC.

This chain joins TRBV7-5 and TRBJ1-2. TRBV7-5 is a documented pseudogene. The length of the CDR3 is 16 residues. The CDR3 loop is CVRSLGAGTGEYGYTF. In nucleotides, the CDR3 is TGTGTCAGAAGCTTGGGAGCCGGGACGGGAGAGTATGGCTACACCTTC.

This clone has at least ten counts. This sample includes further DNA sequences coding for the same CDR3. The gene calls are TRBV6-5 and TRBJ1-2, with TRBD1 matching over 11 bases. V lost 2 bases, J lost 2 bases, and 4 bases stayed unmatched. Germline V gene sequence: CDR1 MNHEY, CDR2 SVGAGI. The CDR3 runs to 16 residues. CDR3 region: CASSYIRTGGNYGYTF. The DNA of the CDR3 is TGTGCCAGCAGTTACATTCGGACAGGGGGCAACTATGGCTACACCTTC.

The chain combines TRBV7-9 with TRBJ2-1; TRBD1 aligns across 9 bases. The trim removed 3 bases at V and 8 bases at J, leaving 14 bases unmatched. Germline-derived CDR1 and CDR2 are SEHNR and FQNEAQ (reference sequence). This CDR3 is 17 amino acids long. Here the CDR3 DNA reads TGTGCCAGCAGCTTTATTTGGACAGGGGATATCTTGGATGAGCAGTTCTTC. Protein sequence: CASSFIWTGDILDEQFF.

The CDR3 DNA reads TGTGCCAGTAGTATACGGAGGGGTGACATTCAGTACTTC. Its translation is CASSIRRGDIQYF. V usage is TRBV19 and J usage is TRBJ2-4, with a tentative D call TRBD2 (6 bases). The CDR3 totals 13 residues. V gave up 2 bases and J gave up 8 bases, with 10 bases separating them. Germline values: CDR1 LNHDA, CDR2 SQIVND (reference sequence).

The chain joins TRBV3-1 (or the pseudogene TRBV3-2) to TRBJ2-7, with a possible D match to TRBD1 (5 bases). The length of the CDR3 is 15 residues. Germline-derived CDR1 and CDR2 are LGHDT and YNNKEL (reference sequence). V was shortened by 0 bases and J by 2 bases, with 11 bases between the two germline ends. The CDR3 reads CASSQEGVFPYEQYF. CDR3 DNA sequence: TGTGCCAGCAGCCAAGAAGGGGTATTTCCCTACGAGCAGTACTTC.

The chain couples TRBV24-1 to TRBJ2-2, with 9 bases lining up with TRBD1. This CDR3 is 18 amino acids long. Germline CDR1 KGHDR, CDR2 SFDVKD. V was pared by 0 bases and J by 3 bases, with 7 bases of the junction left unmatched. The CDR3 loop reads CATSDLTGGGLYTGELFF. CDR3 coding DNA: TGTGCCACCAGTGATTTGACAGGGGGCGGTTTGTACACCGGGGAGCTGTTTTTT.

The chain couples TRBV7-6 to TRBJ2-3; D is possibly TRBD2 (6 bases). The germline V gene encodes CDR1 SGHVS and CDR2 FNYEAQ. The CDR3 length is 15 residues. V lost 3 bases, J lost 8 bases, and 18 bases lay in between. This chain's CDR3 is CASSFVGPTGGTQYF. CDR3 nucleotides: TGTGCCAGCAGCTTTGTCGGCCCCACCGGGGGTACGCAGTATTTT.

This clone was found once. The rearrangement uses TRBV13 and TRBJ2-7; 12 bases are shared with TRBD2. V trimming: 5 bases; J trimming: 6 bases; junction bases outside the gene matches: 5. The CDR3 loop spans 14 amino acids. Looked up from germline, CDR1 is PRHDT and CDR2 is FYEKMQ (reference sequence). The CDR3 DNA reads TGTGCCAGCAGCAGACGGACTAGCGGGGTCGAGCAGTACTTC. Its protein product is CASSRRTSGVEQYF. The entire variable domain, with the rest obtained from reference TRBV13 and TRBJ2-7, is as follows: AAGVIQSPRHLIKEKRETATLKCYPIPRHDTVYWYQQGPGQDPQFLISFYEKMQSDKGSIPDRFSAQQFSDYHSELNMSSLELGDSALYFCASSRRTSGVEQYFGPGTRLTVT.